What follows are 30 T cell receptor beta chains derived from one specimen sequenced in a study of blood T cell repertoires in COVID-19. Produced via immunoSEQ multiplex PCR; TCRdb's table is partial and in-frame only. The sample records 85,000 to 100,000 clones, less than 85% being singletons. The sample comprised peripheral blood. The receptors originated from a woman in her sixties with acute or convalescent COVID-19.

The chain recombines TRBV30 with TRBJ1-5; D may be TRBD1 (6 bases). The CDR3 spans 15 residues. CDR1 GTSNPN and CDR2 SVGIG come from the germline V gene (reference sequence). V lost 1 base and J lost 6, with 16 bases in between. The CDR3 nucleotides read TGTGCCTGGAGTGAGGGTACAGGGAAGGGTCAGCCCCAGCATTTT. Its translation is CAWSEGTGKGQPQHF.

In DNA, the CDR3 is TGTGCCAGTAGTATGGGGACAGGTCCTGGAAACACCATATATTTT. Its protein is CASSMGTGPGNTIYF. V gene TRBV19 combines with J gene TRBJ1-3, with 8 bases identical to TRBD1. The junction had 3 bases not matched to a gene; V was cut back by 3 bases and J by 2 bases. The CDR3 loop spans 15 amino acids. Germline CDR1 is LNHDA and CDR2 is SQIVND (reference sequence).

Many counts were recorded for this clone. The CDR3 DNA is TGTGCCAGCAGCATAGGACAGGGGAGAACTTATAATTCACCCCTCCACTTT. This codes for CASSIGQGRTYNSPLHF. J is TRBJ1-6 and V is TRBV28; 9 nucleotides line up with TRBD1. The CDR3 has 17 amino acids. From germline, CDR1 is MDHEN and CDR2 SYDVKM. Unmatched junction bases numbered 10, after V lost 6 bases and J lost 4 bases.

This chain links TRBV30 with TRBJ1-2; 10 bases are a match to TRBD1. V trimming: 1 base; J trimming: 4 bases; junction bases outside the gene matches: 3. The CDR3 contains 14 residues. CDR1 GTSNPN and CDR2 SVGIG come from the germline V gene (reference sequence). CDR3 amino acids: CAWSGQGAGYGYTF. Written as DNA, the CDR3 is TGTGCCTGGAGTGGACAGGGGGCGGGCTATGGCTACACCTTC. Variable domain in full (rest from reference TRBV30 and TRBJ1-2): SQTIHQWPATLVQPVGSPLSLECTVEGTSNPNLYWYRQAAGRGLQLLFYSVGIGQISSEVPQNLSASRPQDRQFILSSKKLLLSDSGFYLCAWSGQGAGYGYTFGSGTRLTVV.

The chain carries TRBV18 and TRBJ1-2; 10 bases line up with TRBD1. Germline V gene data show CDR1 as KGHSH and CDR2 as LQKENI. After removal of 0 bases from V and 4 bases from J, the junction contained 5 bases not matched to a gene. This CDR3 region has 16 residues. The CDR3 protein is CASSPPGQGTSYGYTF. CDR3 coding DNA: TGTGCCAGCTCACCACCGGGACAGGGGACGTCCTATGGCTACACCTTC.

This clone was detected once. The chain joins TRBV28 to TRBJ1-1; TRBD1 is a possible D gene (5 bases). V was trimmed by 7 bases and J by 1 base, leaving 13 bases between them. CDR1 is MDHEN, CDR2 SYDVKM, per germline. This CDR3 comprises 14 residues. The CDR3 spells CASTTGVRNTEAFF. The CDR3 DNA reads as TGTGCCAGCACCACGGGGGTGAGGAACACTGAAGCTTTCTTT.

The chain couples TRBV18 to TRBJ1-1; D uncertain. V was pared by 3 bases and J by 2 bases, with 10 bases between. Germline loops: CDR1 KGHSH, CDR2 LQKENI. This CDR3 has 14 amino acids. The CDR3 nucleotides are TGTGCCAGCTCACCCGTGACACGTAACACTGAAGCTTTCTTT. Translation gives CASSPVTRNTEAFF.

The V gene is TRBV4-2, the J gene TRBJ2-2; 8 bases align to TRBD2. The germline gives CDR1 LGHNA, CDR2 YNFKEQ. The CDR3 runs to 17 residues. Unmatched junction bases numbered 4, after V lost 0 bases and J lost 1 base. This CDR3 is CASSQESSGGNTGELFF. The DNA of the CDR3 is TGTGCCAGCAGCCAAGAGTCAAGCGGGGGGAACACCGGGGAGCTGTTTTTT.

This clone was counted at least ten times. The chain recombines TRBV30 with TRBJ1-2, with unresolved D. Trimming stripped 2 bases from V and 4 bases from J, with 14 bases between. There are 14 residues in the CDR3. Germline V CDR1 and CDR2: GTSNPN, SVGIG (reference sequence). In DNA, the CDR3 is TGTGCCTGGAGTCGGAGGCGCCTCACCTATGGCTACACCTTC. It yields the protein CAWSRRRLTYGYTF.

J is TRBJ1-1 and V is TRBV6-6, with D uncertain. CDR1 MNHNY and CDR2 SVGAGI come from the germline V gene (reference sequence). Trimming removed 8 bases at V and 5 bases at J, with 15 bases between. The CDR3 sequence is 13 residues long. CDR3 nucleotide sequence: TGTGCCAGCCGAGGCCGGTCGGGGACTGAAGCTTTCTTT. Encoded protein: CASRGRSGTEAFF.

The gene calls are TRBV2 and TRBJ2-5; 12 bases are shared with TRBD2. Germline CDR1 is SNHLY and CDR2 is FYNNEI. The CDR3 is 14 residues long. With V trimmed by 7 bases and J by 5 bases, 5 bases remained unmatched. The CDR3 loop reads CASTGLAGSETQYF. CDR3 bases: TGTGCCAGCACTGGACTAGCGGGGAGTGAGACCCAGTACTTC.

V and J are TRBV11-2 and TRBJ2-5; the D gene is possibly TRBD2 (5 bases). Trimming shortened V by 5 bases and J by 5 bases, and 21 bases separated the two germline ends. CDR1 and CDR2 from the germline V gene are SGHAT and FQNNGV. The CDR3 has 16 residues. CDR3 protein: CASSPSLYQVGETQYF. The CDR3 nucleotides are TGTGCCAGCAGCCCTAGCCTCTATCAGGTGGGCGAGACCCAGTACTTC.

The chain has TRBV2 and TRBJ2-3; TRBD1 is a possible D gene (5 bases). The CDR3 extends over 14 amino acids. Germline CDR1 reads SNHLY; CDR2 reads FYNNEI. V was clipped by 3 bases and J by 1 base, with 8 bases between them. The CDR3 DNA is TGTGCCAGCAGTGAGGGCAGGGGCACAGATACGCAGTATTTT. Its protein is CASSEGRGTDTQYF.

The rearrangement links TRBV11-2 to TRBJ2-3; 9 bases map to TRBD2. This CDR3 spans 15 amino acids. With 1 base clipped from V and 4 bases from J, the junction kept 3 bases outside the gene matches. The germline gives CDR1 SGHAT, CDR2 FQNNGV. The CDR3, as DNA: TGTGCCAGCAGCTTAGCGGGCGGGGGGGCAGATACGCAGTATTTT. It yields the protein CASSLAGGGADTQYF.

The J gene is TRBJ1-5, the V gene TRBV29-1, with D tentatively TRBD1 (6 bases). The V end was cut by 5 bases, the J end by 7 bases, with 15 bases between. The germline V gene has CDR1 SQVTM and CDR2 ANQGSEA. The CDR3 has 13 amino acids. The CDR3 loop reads CSVQSGDYQPQHF. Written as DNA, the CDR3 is TGCAGCGTTCAATCAGGGGATTACCAGCCCCAGCATTTT.

As DNA, the CDR3 is TGTGCCAGCAGTTACTCGAGGGTGGGCGGGAAGCAGTTCTTC. It translates to CASSYSRVGGKQFF. The chain joins TRBV6-5 to TRBJ2-1; tentatively, D is TRBD2 (6 bases). The length of the CDR3 is 14 residues. Looked up from germline, CDR1 is MNHEY and CDR2 is SVGAGI. V lost 0 bases and J lost 11, with 14 bases in between.

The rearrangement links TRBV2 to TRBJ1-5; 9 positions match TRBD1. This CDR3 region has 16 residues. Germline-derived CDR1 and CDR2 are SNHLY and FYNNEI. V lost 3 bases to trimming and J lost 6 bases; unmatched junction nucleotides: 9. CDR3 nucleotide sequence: TGTGCCAGCAGTGATAGGGACAGGGCCCGCGGTCAGCCCCAGCATTTT. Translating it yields CASSDRDRARGQPQHF. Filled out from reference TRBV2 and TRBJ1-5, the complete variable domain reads EPEVTQTPSHQVTQMGQEVILRCVPISNHLYFYWYRQILGQKVEFLVSFYNNEISEKSEIFDDQFSVERPDGSNFTLKIRSTKLEDSAMYFCASSDRDRARGQPQHFGDGTRLSIL.

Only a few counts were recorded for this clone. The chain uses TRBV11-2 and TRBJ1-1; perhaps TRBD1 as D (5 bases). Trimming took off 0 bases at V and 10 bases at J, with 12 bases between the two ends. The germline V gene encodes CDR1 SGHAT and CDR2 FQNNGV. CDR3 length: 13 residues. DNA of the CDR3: TGTGCCAGCAGCTTAGACCGGGACTGGGGAGCTTTCTTT. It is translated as CASSLDRDWGAFF.

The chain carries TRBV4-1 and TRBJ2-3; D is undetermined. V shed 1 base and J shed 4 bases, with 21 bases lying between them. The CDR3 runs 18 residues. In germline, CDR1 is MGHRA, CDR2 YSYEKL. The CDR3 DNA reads TGCGCCAGCAGCCAAGGGGCGAGCCTCGCTCGTTTGGCAGATACGCAGTATTTT. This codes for CASSQGASLARLADTQYF.

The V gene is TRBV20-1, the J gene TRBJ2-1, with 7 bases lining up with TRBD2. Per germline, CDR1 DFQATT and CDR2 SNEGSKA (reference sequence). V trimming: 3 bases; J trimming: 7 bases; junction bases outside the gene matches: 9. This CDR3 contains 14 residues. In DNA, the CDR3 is TGCAGTGCTAGTTTGGGGAGGGAAGGGAATGAGCAGTTCTTC. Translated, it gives CSASLGREGNEQFF.

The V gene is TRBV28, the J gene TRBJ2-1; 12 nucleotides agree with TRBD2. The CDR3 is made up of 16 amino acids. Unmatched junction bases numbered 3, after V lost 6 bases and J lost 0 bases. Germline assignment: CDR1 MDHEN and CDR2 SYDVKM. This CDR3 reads CASRPGLAGSYNEQFF. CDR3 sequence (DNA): TGTGCCAGCAGACCGGGACTAGCGGGCTCCTACAATGAGCAGTTCTTC. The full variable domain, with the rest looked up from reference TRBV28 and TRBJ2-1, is DVKVTQSSRYLVKRTGEKVFLECVQDMDHENMFWYRQDPGLGLRLIYFSYDVKMKEKGDIPEGYSVSREKKERFSLILESASTNQTSMYLCASRPGLAGSYNEQFFGPGTRLTVL.

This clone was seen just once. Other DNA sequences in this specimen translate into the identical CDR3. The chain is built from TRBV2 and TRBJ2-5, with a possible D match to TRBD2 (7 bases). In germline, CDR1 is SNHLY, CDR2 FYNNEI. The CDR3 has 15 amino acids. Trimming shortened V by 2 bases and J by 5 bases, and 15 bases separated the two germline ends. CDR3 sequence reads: CASSESGGAWETQYF. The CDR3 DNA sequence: TGTGCCAGCAGTGAAAGTGGGGGGGCCTGGGAGACCCAGTACTTC.

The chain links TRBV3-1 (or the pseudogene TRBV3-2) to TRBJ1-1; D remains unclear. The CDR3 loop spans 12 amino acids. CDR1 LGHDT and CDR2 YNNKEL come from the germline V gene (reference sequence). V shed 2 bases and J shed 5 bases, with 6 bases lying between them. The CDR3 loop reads CASSQPQTEAFF. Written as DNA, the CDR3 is TGTGCCAGCAGCCAACCCCAGACTGAAGCTTTCTTT.

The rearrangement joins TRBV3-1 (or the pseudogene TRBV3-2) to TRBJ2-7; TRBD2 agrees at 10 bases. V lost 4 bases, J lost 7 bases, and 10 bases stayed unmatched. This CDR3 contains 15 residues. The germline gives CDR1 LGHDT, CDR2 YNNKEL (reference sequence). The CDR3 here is CASSLLAGGPGEQYF. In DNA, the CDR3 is TGTGCCAGCAGCCTTTTAGCGGGGGGCCCTGGGGAGCAGTACTTC.

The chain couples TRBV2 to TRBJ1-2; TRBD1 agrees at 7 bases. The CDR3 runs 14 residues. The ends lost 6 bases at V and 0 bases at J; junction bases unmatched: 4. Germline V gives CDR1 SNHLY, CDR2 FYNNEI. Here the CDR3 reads CASRPGQANYGYTF. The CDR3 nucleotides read TGTGCCAGCAGACCCGGACAGGCTAACTATGGCTACACCTTC.

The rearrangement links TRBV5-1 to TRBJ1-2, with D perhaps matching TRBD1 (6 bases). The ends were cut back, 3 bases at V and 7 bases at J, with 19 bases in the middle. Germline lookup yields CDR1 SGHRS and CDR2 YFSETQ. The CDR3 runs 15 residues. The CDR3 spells CASSSQQGTSPGYTF. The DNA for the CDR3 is TGCGCCAGCAGCTCCCAACAGGGTACGTCGCCTGGCTACACCTTC.

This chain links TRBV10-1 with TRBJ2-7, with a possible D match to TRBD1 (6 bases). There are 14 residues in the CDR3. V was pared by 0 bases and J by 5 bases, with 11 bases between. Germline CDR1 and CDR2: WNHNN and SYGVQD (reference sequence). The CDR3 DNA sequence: TGCGCCAGCAGTGAGTCCCGGACAGCTAACGAGCAGTACTTC. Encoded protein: CASSESRTANEQYF.

The CDR3 protein is CATSGPGQGFADTQYF. The CDR3, as DNA: TGTGCCACCAGTGGGCCGGGACAGGGGTTTGCAGATACGCAGTATTTT. This chain links TRBV24-1 with TRBJ2-3; the match to TRBD1 covers 10 bases. Germline loops: CDR1 KGHDR, CDR2 SFDVKD. The CDR3 runs 16 residues. J was trimmed by 4 bases and V by 5 bases; bases with no gene match: 8.

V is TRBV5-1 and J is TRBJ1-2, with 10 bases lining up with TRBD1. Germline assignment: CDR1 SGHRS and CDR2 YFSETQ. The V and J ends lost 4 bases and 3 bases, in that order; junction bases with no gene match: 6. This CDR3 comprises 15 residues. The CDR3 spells CASSQSGTGDYGYTF. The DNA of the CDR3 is TGCGCCAGCAGCCAATCCGGGACAGGGGACTATGGCTACACCTTC.

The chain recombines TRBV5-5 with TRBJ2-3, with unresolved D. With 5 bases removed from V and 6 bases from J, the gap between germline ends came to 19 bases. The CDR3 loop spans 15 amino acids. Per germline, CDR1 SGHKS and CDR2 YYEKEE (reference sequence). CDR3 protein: CASRRPGSSFDTQYF. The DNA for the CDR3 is TGTGCCAGCAGGAGACCCGGGTCCTCTTTTGATACGCAGTATTTT.